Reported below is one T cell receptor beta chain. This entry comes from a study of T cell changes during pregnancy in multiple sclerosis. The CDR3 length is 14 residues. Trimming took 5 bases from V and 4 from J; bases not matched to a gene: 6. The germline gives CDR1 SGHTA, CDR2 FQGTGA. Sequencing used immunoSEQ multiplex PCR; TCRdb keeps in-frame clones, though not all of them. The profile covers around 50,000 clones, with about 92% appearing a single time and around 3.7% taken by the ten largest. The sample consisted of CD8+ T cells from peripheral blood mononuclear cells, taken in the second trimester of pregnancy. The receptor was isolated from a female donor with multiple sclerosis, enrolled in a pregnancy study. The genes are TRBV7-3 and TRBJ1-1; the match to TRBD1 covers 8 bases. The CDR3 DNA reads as TGTGCCAGCAGCCAACAGGGGGTTGGCACTGAAGCTTTCTTT. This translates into CASSQQGVGTEAFF.